The subject of this entry is one TCR beta chain. In the original analysis: Estimated nucleated cell counts came from reference gene primer amplification. TCRdb keeps only in-frame clones here, not all; method: immunoSEQ multiplex PCR. The D gene and trimming were derived from the DNA, and the V and J assignments and clone size from that table. The sample holds some 170,000 clones, about 85% seen once. CDR3 size: 13 residues. The V end lost 3 bases, the J end lost 5 bases, and 11 bases lay between the germline ends. CDR1 SGHTA and CDR2 FQGNSA come from the germline V gene. The data belong to a study of blood T cell repertoires in COVID-19. As for the study in general: The origin of the acute and convalescent COVID-19 samples was the United States, Italy and Spain. T cells, B-cell-depleted T cells, or PBMCs supplied cDNA or gDNA.

Material: peripheral blood. This rearrangement joins TRBV7-2 to TRBJ2-7; tentative D call: TRBD2 (5 bases). This receptor was taken from a woman aged 55-69 years with acute or convalescent COVID-19. The CDR3 nucleotides read TGTGCCAGCAGCTTCCGGGGTGCGGACGAGCAGTACGTC. This sequence encodes CASSFRGADEQYV.